The present entry profiles one T cell receptor (beta chain) with its context. Its cognate antigen is unknown. These data come from a study of cytomegalovirus exposure and HLA in healthy donors. Findings and limits, study-wide: It was confirmed in vitro that a few of the CMV-associated chains were specific for CMV antigens. Previous analysis showed most TCR beta V segments were productive about 87% or about 30% of the time.

The PCR ran on 60 Vbeta and 13 Jbeta primers. Sequencing was performed with immunoSEQ multiplex PCR; in TCRdb, only in-frame clones are kept and a portion is missing. The data hold 210,000 or so clones, with about 88% observed a single time. From germline, CDR1 is PRHDT and CDR2 FYEKMQ (reference sequence). V lost 5 bases to trimming and J lost 0 bases; unmatched junction nucleotides: 7. The CDR3 spans 17 residues. The clonotype originates from a girl aged 2 to 10 in good health and CMV-seronegative. The sample was PBMCs. The chain joins TRBV13 to TRBJ2-3; 11 positions agree with TRBD2. The CDR3 here is CASSRTSGGPSTDTQYF. The CDR3 nucleotides read TGTGCCAGCAGCCGAACTAGCGGGGGCCCTAGCACAGATACGCAGTATTTT.